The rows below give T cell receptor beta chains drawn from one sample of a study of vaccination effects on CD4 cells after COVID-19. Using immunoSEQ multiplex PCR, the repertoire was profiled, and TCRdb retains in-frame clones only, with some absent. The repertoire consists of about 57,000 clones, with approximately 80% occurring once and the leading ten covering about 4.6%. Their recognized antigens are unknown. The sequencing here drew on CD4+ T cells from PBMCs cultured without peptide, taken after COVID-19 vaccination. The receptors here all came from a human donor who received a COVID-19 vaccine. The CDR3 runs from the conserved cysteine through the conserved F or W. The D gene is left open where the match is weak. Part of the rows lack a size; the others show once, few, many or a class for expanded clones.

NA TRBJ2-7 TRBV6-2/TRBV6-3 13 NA CASSYVGAYEQYF TGTGCCAGCAGTTATGTAGGGGCCTACGAGCAGTACTTC
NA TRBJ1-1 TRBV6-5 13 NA CASSYSSYTEAFF TGTGCCAGCAGTTACTCGAGTTACACTGAAGCTTTCTTT
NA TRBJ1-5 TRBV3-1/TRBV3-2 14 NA CASSQGGAGQPQHF TGTGCCAGCAGCCAAGGGGGGGCAGGTCAGCCCCAGCATTTT
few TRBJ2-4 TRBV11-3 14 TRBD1 CASSLGTGQNIQYF TGTGCCAGCAGCTTAGGGACAGGGCAAAACATTCAGTACTTC
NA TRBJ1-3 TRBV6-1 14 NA CASSETGTGNTIYF TGTGCCAGCAGTGAAACGGGAACTGGAAACACCATATATTTT
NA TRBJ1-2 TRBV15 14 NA CATSRDPANYGYTF TGTGCCACCAGCAGAGATCCAGCTAACTATGGCTACACCTTC
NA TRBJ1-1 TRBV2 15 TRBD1 CASRLALQGSGEAFF TGTGCCAGCAGGCTCGCCCTACAGGGGTCGGGTGAAGCTTTCTTT
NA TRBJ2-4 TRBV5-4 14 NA CASSLAGRGDIQYF TGTGCCAGCAGCTTGGCCGGCAGGGGGGACATTCAGTACTTC
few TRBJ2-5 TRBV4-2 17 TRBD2 CASSQVVSSGGQETQYF TGTGCCAGCAGCCAGGTCGTGAGTAGCGGGGGGCAAGAGACCCAGTACTTC
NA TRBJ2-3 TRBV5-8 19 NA CASSFKKSWWGASTDTQYF TGTGCCAGCAGCTTTAAAAAATCGTGGTGGGGAGCTAGCACAGATACGCAGTATTTT
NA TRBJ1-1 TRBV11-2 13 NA CASSLEWGAEAFF TGTGCCAGCAGCCTCGAGTGGGGGGCTGAAGCTTTCTTT